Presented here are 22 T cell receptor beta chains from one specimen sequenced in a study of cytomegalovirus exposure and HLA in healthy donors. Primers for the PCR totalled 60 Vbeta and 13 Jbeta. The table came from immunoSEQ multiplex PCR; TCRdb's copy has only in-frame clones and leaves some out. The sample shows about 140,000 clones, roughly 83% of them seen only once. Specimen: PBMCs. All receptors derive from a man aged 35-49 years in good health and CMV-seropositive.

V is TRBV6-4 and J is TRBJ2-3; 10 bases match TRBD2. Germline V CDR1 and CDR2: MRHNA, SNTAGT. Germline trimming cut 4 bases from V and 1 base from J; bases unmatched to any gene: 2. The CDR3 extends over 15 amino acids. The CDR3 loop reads CASSVLAGGTDTQYF. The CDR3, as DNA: TGTGCCAGCAGTGTTCTAGCGGGGGGCACAGATACGCAGTATTTT.

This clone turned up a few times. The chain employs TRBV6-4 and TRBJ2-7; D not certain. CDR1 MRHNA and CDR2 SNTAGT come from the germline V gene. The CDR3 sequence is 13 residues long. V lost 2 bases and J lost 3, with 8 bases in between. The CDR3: CASSDGRGYEQYF. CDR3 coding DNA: TGTGCCAGCAGTGACGGCCGAGGCTACGAGCAGTACTTC.

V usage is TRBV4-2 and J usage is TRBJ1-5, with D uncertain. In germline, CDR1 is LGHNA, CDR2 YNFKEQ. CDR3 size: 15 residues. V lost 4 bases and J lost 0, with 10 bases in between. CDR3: CASSLLHGSNQPQHF. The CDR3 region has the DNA TGTGCCAGCAGCCTACTGCACGGTAGCAATCAGCCCCAGCATTTT.

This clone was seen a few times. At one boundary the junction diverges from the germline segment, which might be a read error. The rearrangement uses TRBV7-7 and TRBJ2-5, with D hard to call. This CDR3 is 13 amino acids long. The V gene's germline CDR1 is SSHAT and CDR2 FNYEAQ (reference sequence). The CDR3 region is CASSLLPQETQYF. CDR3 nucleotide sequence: TGTGCTAGCAGCTTACTTCCCCAAGAGACCCAGTACTTC.

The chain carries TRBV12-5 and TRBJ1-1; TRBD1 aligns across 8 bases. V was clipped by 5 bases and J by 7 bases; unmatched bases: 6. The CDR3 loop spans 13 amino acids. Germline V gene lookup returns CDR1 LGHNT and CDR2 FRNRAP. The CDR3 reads CASGMDRVDEAFF. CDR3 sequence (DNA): TGTGCTAGTGGTATGGACAGGGTTGATGAAGCTTTCTTT.

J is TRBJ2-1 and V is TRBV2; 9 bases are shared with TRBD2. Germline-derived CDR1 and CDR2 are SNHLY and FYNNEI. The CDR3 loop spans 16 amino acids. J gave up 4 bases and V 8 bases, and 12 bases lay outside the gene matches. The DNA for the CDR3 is TGTGCCAGCGGATGGGACGGGACTAGCAGTTACAATGAGCAGTTCTTC. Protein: CASGWDGTSSYNEQFF.

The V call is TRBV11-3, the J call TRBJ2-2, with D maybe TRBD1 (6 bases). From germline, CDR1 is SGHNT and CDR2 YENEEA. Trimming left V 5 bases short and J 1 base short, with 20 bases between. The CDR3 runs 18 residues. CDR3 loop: CASSQHEVWTVNTGELFF. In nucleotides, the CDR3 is TGTGCCAGCAGCCAACATGAGGTATGGACAGTGAACACCGGGGAGCTGTTTTTT. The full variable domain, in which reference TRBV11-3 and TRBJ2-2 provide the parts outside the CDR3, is EAGVVQSPRYKIIEKKQPVAFWCNPISGHNTLYWYLQNLGQGPELLIRYENEEAVDDSQLPKDRFSAERLKGVDSTLKIQPAELGDSAVYLCASSQHEVWTVNTGELFFGEGSRLTVL.

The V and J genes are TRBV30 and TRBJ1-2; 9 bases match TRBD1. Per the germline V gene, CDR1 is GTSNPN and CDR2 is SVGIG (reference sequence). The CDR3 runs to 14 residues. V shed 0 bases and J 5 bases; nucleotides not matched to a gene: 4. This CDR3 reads CAWSVGTGRYGYTF. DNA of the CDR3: TGTGCCTGGAGTGTGGGGACAGGGAGGTATGGCTACACCTTC.

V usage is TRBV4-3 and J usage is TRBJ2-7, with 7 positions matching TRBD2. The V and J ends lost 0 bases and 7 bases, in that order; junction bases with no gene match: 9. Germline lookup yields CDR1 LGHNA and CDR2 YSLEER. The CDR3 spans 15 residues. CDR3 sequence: CASSQDRVSGKEQYF. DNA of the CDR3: TGCGCCAGCAGCCAAGATAGGGTGAGCGGGAAGGAGCAGTACTTC.

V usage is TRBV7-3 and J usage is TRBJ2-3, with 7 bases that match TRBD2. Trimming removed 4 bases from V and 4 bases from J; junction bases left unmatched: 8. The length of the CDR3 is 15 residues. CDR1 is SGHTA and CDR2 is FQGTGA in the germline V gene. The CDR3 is CASSSSSGGSDTQYF. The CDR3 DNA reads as TGTGCCAGCAGCTCGTCTAGCGGTGGTTCAGATACGCAGTATTTT.

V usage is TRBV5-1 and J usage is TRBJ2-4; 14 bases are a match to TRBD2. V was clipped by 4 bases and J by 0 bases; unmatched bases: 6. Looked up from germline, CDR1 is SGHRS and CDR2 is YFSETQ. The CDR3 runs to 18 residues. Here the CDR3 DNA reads TGCGCCAGCAGCCTCGGACTAGCGGGAGGACTAGCCAAAAACATTCAGTACTTC. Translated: CASSLGLAGGLAKNIQYF. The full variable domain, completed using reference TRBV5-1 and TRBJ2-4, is KAGVTQTPRYLIKTRGQQVTLSCSPISGHRSVSWYQQTPGQGLQFLFEYFSETQRNKGNFPGRFSGRQFSNSRSEMNVSTLELGDSALYLCASSLGLAGGLAKNIQYFGAGTRLSVL.

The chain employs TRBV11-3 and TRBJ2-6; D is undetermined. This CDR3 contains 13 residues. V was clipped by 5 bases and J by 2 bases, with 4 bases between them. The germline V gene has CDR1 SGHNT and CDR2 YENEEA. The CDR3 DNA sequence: TGTGCCAGCAGCCCCACTGGGGCCAACGTCCTGACTTTC. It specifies CASSPTGANVLTF.

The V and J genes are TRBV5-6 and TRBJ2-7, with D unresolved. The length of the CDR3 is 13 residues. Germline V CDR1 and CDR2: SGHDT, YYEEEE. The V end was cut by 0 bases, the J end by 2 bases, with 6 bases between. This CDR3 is CASSLGSAYEQYF. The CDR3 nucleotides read TGTGCCAGCAGCTTGGGCTCAGCCTACGAGCAGTACTTC.

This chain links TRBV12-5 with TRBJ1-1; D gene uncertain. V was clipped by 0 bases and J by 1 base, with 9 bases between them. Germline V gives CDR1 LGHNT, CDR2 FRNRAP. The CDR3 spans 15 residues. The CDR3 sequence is CASGLVMGGNTEAFF. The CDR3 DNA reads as TGTGCTAGTGGTTTGGTAATGGGAGGGAACACTGAAGCTTTCTTT.

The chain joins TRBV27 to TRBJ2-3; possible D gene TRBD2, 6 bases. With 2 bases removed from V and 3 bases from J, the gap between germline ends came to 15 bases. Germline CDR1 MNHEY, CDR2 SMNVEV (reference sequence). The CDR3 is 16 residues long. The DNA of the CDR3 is TGTGCCAGCAGTTTAAGAGGCGGGATTGTGACAGATACGCAGTATTTT. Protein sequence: CASSLRGGIVTDTQYF.

The CDR3 reads CASSPRPPGWGGKTQYF. Written as DNA, the CDR3 is TGTGCCAGCAGCCCGAGGCCCCCGGGGTGGGGGGGGAAGACCCAGTACTTC. V usage is TRBV7-2 and J usage is TRBJ2-5; 7 nucleotides agree with TRBD2. V shed 5 bases, J shed 6 bases, and the junction held 18 bases outside the gene matches. CDR1 SGHTA and CDR2 FQGNSA come from the germline V gene. The CDR3 has 17 residues.

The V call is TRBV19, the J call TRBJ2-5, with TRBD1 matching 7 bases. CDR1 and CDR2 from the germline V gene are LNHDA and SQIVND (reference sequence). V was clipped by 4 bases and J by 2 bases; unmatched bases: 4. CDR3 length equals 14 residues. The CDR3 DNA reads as TGTGCCAGTAGTACTGGGACAGCTCAAGAGACCCAGTACTTC. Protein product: CASSTGTAQETQYF.

The DNA for the CDR3 is TGCGCCAGCAGTGAGCCTTCCGGGGGCAATCAGCCCCAGCATTTT. Its protein product is CASSEPSGGNQPQHF. This sequence joins TRBV10-2 and TRBJ1-5; D is undetermined. The CDR3 totals 15 residues. CDR1 and CDR2 from the germline V gene are WSHSY and SAAADI. V gave up 2 bases and J gave up 2 bases, with 10 bases separating them.

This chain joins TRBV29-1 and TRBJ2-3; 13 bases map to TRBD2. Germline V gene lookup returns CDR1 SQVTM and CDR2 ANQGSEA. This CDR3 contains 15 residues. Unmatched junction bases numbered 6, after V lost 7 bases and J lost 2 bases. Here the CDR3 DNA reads TGCAGCGCCCAAACTAGCGGGAGGGTCACAGATACGCAGTATTTT. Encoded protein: CSAQTSGRVTDTQYF.

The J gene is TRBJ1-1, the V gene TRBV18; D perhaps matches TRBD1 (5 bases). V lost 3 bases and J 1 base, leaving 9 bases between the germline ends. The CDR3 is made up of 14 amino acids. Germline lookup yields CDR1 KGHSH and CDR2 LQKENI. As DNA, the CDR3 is TGTGCCAGCTCACCCATGACAGAGAACACTGAAGCTTTCTTT. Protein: CASSPMTENTEAFF.

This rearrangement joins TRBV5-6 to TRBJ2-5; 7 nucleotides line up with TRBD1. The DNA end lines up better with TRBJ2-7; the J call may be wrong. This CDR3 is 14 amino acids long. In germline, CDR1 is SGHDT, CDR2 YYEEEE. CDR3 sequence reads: CASSWGTETYEQYF. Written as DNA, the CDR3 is TGTGCCAGCAGCTGGGGGACAGAAACCTACGAGCAGTACTTC.

The CDR3 region is CASSLRDSSETQYF. Here the CDR3 DNA reads TGTGCCAGCAGCTTAAGGGACAGCTCGGAGACCCAGTACTTC. V and J are TRBV7-9 and TRBJ2-5, with 7 bases lining up with TRBD1. The CDR3 sequence is 14 residues long. The germline gives CDR1 SEHNR, CDR2 FQNEAQ (reference sequence). J was trimmed by 5 bases and V by 2 bases; bases with no gene match: 5.